This is a list of T cell receptor beta chains from one sample in a study of immunodeficiency. TCRdb's copy holds only in-frame clones and misses some; the assay was immunoSEQ multiplex PCR. The sample has about 970 clones; roughly 90% are singletons. Sequenced input: CD4+ T cells from blood. The receptors shown here come from a female donor. The CDR3 runs from the conserved cysteine through the conserved F or W. A D gene is named only where the DNA matches it firmly.

v_gene	j_gene	d_gene	CDR3nt	CDR3aa
TRBV5-5	TRBJ1-1	-	TGTGCCAGCAGCTTGCCGGGCCGGAATGAAGCTTTCTTT	CASSLPGRNEAFF
TRBV6-2/TRBV6-3	TRBJ1-1	-	TGTGCCAGCAGTTCCTTAGACAAGGGAGACACTGAAGCTTTCTTT	CASSSLDKGDTEAFF
TRBV2	TRBJ2-2	TRBD1	TGTGCCAGCAAGGGACAGGGTATGGGCACCGGGGAGCTGTTTTTT	CASKGQGMGTGELFF
TRBV2	TRBJ2-2	-	TGTGCCGGGCGTGGCACCGGGGAGCTGTTTTTT	CAGRGTGELFF
TRBV24-1	TRBJ2-1	TRBD2	TGTGCCACCGGCGGGACTAGCTTGTTCGATGAGCAGTTCTTC	CATGGTSLFDEQFF
TRBV7-9	TRBJ2-3	-	TGTGCCAGCAGCACAGCTACCACAGATACGCAGTATTTT	CASSTATTDTQYF
TRBV10-2	TRBJ1-2	-	TGCGCCAGCAGTGAGTCGGCGGGCTCAGGGGCGTCGGGCTACACCTTC	CASSESAGSGASGYTF
TRBV5-5	TRBJ1-1	-	TGTGCCAGCAGCTTGGCCGGTCAGCCAGAGTGGGGTGAAGCTTTCTTT	CASSLAGQPEWGEAFF
TRBV3-1/TRBV3-2	TRBJ2-7	TRBD2	TGTGCCAGCAGCCTCAGCGGGGCCTCCTACGAGCAGTACTTC	CASSLSGASYEQYF
TRBV2	TRBJ2-2	-	TGTGCCAGCTGGAGGGTCCGGGAGCTGTTTTTT	CASWRVRELFF
TRBV2	TRBJ2-1	TRBD1	TGTGCCAGCAGTCCACGCGGGGGACAGGGGTCCCGAGTAGTGTACAATGAGCAGTTCTTC	CASSPRGGQGSRVVYNEQFF
TRBV20-1	TRBJ1-4	-	TGCAGTGCTAGTAGGGGGGGTGGCGAAAAACTGTTTTTT	CSASRGGGEKLFF
TRBV6-5	TRBJ2-6	-	TGTGCCAGCAGTCCCGACTCTGGGGCCAACGTCCTGACTTTC	CASSPDSGANVLTF
TRBV12-3/TRBV12-4	TRBJ1-4	-	TGTGCCAGCAGTTCCGGTAATGAAAAACTGTTTTTT	CASSSGNEKLFF
TRBV5-6	TRBJ2-3	-	TGTGCCAGCACCCCCAGTCAGGGGACCCCCCCAGATACGCAGTATTTT	CASTPSQGTPPDTQYF
TRBV24-1	TRBJ1-2	-	TGTGCCACCAGTGACCCTTTGGGAGGCTACACCTTC	CATSDPLGGYTF
TRBV4-2	TRBJ2-3	-	TGTGCCAGCAGCCAAGATAAGGGTTGGAGCACAGATACGCAGTATTTT	CASSQDKGWSTDTQYF
TRBV29-1	TRBJ2-1	TRBD2	TGCAGCGTCAAATCCCAAGCGGGACCTAACAATGAGCAGTTCTTC	CSVKSQAGPNNEQFF
TRBV7-9	TRBJ2-3	-	TGTGCCAGCAGCACCCTCGGAACAGATACGCAGTATTTT	CASSTLGTDTQYF
TRBV5-6	TRBJ1-2	-	TGTGCCAGCAGCCCATATCTTGGTCGACAGGACAACTATGGCTACACCTTC	CASSPYLGRQDNYGYTF
TRBV4-2	TRBJ1-1	-	TGTGCCAGCAGCCAAGATCCCCGAGGAGGGCTTTTGACTGAAGCTTTCTTT	CASSQDPRGGLLTEAFF